The TCR beta chain under discussion was sequenced for a study of OX40 agonist ivuxolimab in advanced cancers. Study context: Three partial responders included one hepatocellular carcinoma patient and two cutaneous melanoma patients.

V lost 0 bases, J lost 2 bases, and 11 bases lay in between. Germline V gene sequence: CDR1 WSHSY, CDR2 SAAADI. The CDR3 sequence is 15 residues long. Measured with immunoSEQ multiplex PCR; TCRdb has only the in-frame clones, and not every one. This sample yields tens of thousands of clones, of which around 93% are seen a single time; 14% belongs to the top ten. This chain joins TRBV10-2 and TRBJ2-7, with TRBD2 as a possible D gene (6 bases). Sequencing was performed on CD4+ or CD8+ T cells sorted from blood, taken in a trial of the OX40 agonist ivuxolimab. This TCR was sampled from an adult with an advanced solid tumor such as melanoma, head and neck, liver or kidney cancer. The CDR3 DNA sequence: TGCGCCAGCAGTGAGTCTGGGGGGACCACCTACGAGCAGTACTTC. It is translated as CASSESGGTTYEQYF.